The clone carrying this T cell receptor (beta chain) was counted once. The antigen is undetermined. This CDR3 spans 15 amino acids. Trimming cost V 3 bases and J 5 bases; bases outside gene matches: 7. Germline assignment: CDR1 SNHLY and CDR2 FYNNEI. Using its own MiXCR run on the reads, TCRdb lists one record per CDR3 protein. Of 450,000 to 600,000 distinct CDR3 sequences listed, more than 40% are singletons. These data come from a study of T cell repertoires in cytomegalovirus infection. Study at large: CMV infection plus the matching HLA type was flagged by public TCR beta signatures. Notes on the study in general: Ex vivo responses were dominated by HLA-C-restricted CMV-specific TCR beta clonotypes.

J is TRBJ1-5 and V is TRBV2; 7 nucleotides agree with TRBD1. The source was cultured PBMCs, collected from culture after CMV antigen stimulation. This clonotype originated in a human donor in good health (CMV status not recorded). Some clones in this sample may be carry-over from other donors' samples. The CDR3 bases are TGTGCCAGCAGTGAGCCCGACAGGGAGGATCAGCCCCAGCATTTT. Protein: CASSEPDREDQPQHF.